The TCR beta chain described here comes from a study of T cell responses to AZD1222 COVID-19 vaccine. Profiling relied on immunoSEQ multiplex PCR, and the TCRdb table lists in-frame clones only, not all of them. The sample holds about 100,000 clones, over 90% seen once. To note about this clone: Its antigen remains unidentified.

Study-level findings and limits: Females outnumbered males among donors, who were mostly white British; clonal diversity was possibly underestimated.

Trimming took 1 base from V and 6 from J, leaving 6 bases between them. The CDR3 is 12 residues long. Germline V gene lookup returns CDR1 SEHNR and CDR2 FQNEAQ (reference sequence). The source was peripheral blood, collected on day 0 of AZD1222 vaccination. The V and J genes are TRBV7-9 and TRBJ1-2, with D uncertain. The TCR comes from an adult in good health. For the CDR3, the DNA is TGTGCCAGCAGCTTAGTCTGGCATGGCTACACCTTC. This translates into CASSLVWHGYTF.